These T cell receptor beta chains were read from a single sample in a study of beta chain features in type 1 diabetes. This table comes from immunoSEQ multiplex PCR, and its TCRdb copy is limited to in-frame clones, with some not included. The table lists 300,000 to 350,000 clones, around 9.7% of them singletons, with less than 1.2% in the top ten. The sample consisted of central memory CD4+ T cells from blood. The receptors derive from a young man with type 1 diabetes. The CDR3 runs from the conserved cysteine through the conserved F or W. D genes are given only for firm matches. The size entry is marked missing in some rows and otherwise reads once, few, many or a size class.

len	d_gene	abundance	j_gene	v_gene	CDR3aa	CDR3nt
13	-	few	TRBJ1-6	TRBV6-5	CASNQGRNSPLHF	TGTGCCAGCAATCAGGGTCGGAATTCACCCCTCCACTTT
13	-	few	TRBJ2-7	TRBV29-1	CSVTAQGFYEQYF	TGCAGCGTTACAGCACAGGGATTCTACGAGCAGTACTTC
17	TRBD2	-	TRBJ2-5	TRBV9	CASSLLPGTSGGETQYF	TGTGCCAGCAGCTTACTTCCCGGGACTAGCGGGGGAGAGACCCAGTACTTC
11	-	few	TRBJ1-6	TRBV30	CASDRDSPLHF	TGTGCCTCGGACCGGGATTCACCCCTCCACTTT
15	TRBD1	-	TRBJ1-2	TRBV7-2	CASSTRTGQTYGYTF	TGTGCCAGCAGCACCCGGACAGGGCAGACCTATGGCTACACCTTC
15	TRBD1	many	TRBJ2-5	TRBV9	CASSVGGQRQETQYF	TGTGCCAGCAGCGTAGGGGGACAGAGGCAAGAGACCCAGTACTTC
16	-	-	TRBJ2-3	TRBV4-1	CASSQEALLFTDTQYF	TGCGCCAGCAGCCAAGAGGCACTACTCTTCACAGATACGCAGTATTTT
12	-	-	TRBJ2-5	TRBV25-1	CASSEALETQYF	TGTGCCAGCAGTGAAGCTTTAGAGACCCAGTACTTC
16	TRBD1	-	TRBJ2-1	TRBV7-9	CASSSMTGLSYNEQFF	TGTGCCAGCAGCTCAATGACAGGGCTCTCCTACAATGAGCAGTTCTTC
16	TRBD2	few	TRBJ2-3	TRBV27	CASSFLAGGPPDTQYF	TGTGCCAGCAGTTTTCTAGCGGGGGGGCCCCCAGATACGCAGTATTTT
16	TRBD2	few	TRBJ2-5	TRBV9	CASSPGLAGDRETQYF	TGTGCCAGCAGCCCGGGACTAGCGGGGGATAGAGAGACCCAGTACTTC
15	-	few	TRBJ2-2	TRBV5-6	CASSFLGANTGELFF	TGTGCCAGCAGCTTTTTGGGGGCAAACACCGGGGAGCTGTTTTTT
16	-	-	TRBJ1-2	TRBV6-4	CASSDSYPGENYGYTF	TGTGCCAGCAGTGACTCCTATCCAGGGGAGAACTATGGCTACACCTTC
14	-	-	TRBJ1-1	TRBV5-6	CASRFRTVNTEAFF	TGTGCCAGCAGGTTTAGGACGGTGAACACTGAAGCTTTCTTT
14	-	few	TRBJ1-2	TRBV28	CASSLLSANYGYTF	TGTGCCAGCAGTTTATTGTCAGCTAACTATGGCTACACCTTC
15	TRBD1	-	TRBJ1-5	TRBV7-9	CASSLGDSSNQPQHF	TGTGCCAGCAGCTTAGGGGACAGTAGCAATCAGCCCCAGCATTTT
11	-	many	TRBJ1-1	TRBV6-6	CASSADREAFF	TGTGCCAGCAGCGCCGACAGGGAAGCTTTCTTT
15	-	-	TRBJ2-3	TRBV7-8	CASSLNWGAGDTQYF	TGTGCCAGCAGCTTAAATTGGGGGGCCGGAGATACGCAGTATTTT
13	-	few	TRBJ1-2	TRBV28	CASSFSNGNGYTF	TGTGCCAGCAGTTTCAGTAACGGGAATGGCTACACCTTC
14	-	few	TRBJ2-1	TRBV9	CASSVGTARDEQFF	TGTGCCAGCAGCGTGGGGACGGCGCGGGATGAGCAGTTCTTC
15	-	few	TRBJ1-2	TRBV28	CASSLDGRANYGYTF	TGTGCCAGCAGTCTAGACGGGAGGGCCAACTATGGCTACACCTTC
12	TRBD1	-	TRBJ1-1	TRBV7-6	CASSPPTGEAFF	TGTGCCAGCAGCCCCCCGACAGGGGAAGCTTTCTTT
15	TRBD1	-	TRBJ2-7	TRBV5-1	CASSLARGTNYEQYF	TGCGCCAGCAGCTTGGCCAGGGGGACAAACTACGAGCAGTACTTC
14	TRBD2	-	TRBJ2-7	TRBV6-4	CASSDAGGTYEQYF	TGTGCCAGCAGTGACGCGGGGGGGACCTACGAGCAGTACTTC
15	TRBD2	-	TRBJ2-5	TRBV5-6	CASSLVSGGEETQYF	TGTGCCAGCAGCTTGGTCTCGGGAGGGGAGGAGACCCAGTACTTC
15	-	many	TRBJ2-3	TRBV5-1	CASSLVGGGTDTQYF	TGCGCCAGCAGCTTGGTAGGGGGAGGCACAGATACGCAGTATTTT
11	-	few	TRBJ1-4	TRBV29-1	CSVAQGEKLFF	TGCAGCGTTGCTCAGGGTGAAAAACTGTTTTTT
13	-	many	TRBJ1-1	TRBV14	CASARHRNTEAFF	TGTGCCAGCGCTAGACATAGGAACACTGAAGCTTTCTTT
12	-	few	TRBJ2-7	TRBV7-2	CASSSQAREQYF	TGTGCCAGCAGCTCCCAAGCCCGGGAGCAGTACTTC
16	TRBD2	few	TRBJ2-3	TRBV9	CASSPLAGTTTDTQYF	TGTGCCAGCAGCCCACTAGCGGGAACTACCACAGATACGCAGTATTTT
14	TRBD1	-	TRBJ2-7	TRBV6-5	CASSFRDRGYEQYF	TGTGCCAGCAGTTTCCGGGACAGGGGCTACGAGCAGTACTTC
14	TRBD1	few	TRBJ2-3	TRBV7-9	CASVLDRAPDTQYF	TGTGCCAGCGTTCTGGACAGGGCCCCAGATACGCAGTATTTT
15	-	-	TRBJ1-6	TRBV9	CASSVEGTWGSPLHF	TGTGCCAGCAGCGTGGAAGGGACATGGGGTTCACCCCTCCACTTT
17	TRBD1	-	TRBJ2-2	TRBV5-1	CASSLGLTGTLTRELFF	TGCGCCAGCAGCCTGGGGTTGACAGGGACCCTTACCCGGGAGCTGTTTTTT
12	-	-	TRBJ1-1	TRBV29-1	CSVRVVGSEAFF	TGCAGCGTTCGGGTTGTGGGTTCTGAAGCTTTCTTT
16	TRBD2	-	TRBJ2-5	TRBV7-2	CASSRSRASGEETQYF	TGTGCCAGCAGCCGCTCCAGGGCTAGCGGGGAAGAGACCCAGTACTTC
13	-	few	TRBJ2-7	TRBV27	CASSPANSDEQYF	TGTGCCAGCAGCCCGGCGAACAGCGACGAGCAGTACTTC
14	-	-	TRBJ2-1	TRBV4-3	CASSQGGFAGEQFF	TGCGCCAGCAGCCAAGGGGGCTTTGCGGGGGAGCAGTTCTTC
14	TRBD1	few	TRBJ1-2	TRBV28	CASSPGTGIYGYTF	TGTGCCAGCAGTCCCGGGACAGGTATCTATGGCTACACCTTC
15	-	-	TRBJ1-1	TRBV7-9	CASSLRETGNTEAFF	TGTGCCAGCAGCTTACGCGAGACCGGGAACACTGAAGCTTTCTTT
16	TRBD2	-	TRBJ2-3	TRBV5-6	CASSTFGEGHTDTQYF	TGTGCCAGCAGCACCTTCGGGGAGGGCCACACAGATACGCAGTATTTT
16	TRBD1	few	TRBJ2-7	TRBV11-2	CASSSGTGGWLDEQYF	TGTGCCAGCAGCTCCGGGACAGGGGGATGGTTGGACGAGCAGTACTTC
15	-	few	TRBJ2-1	TRBV7-2	CASSLQGGSYNEQFF	TGTGCCAGCAGCTTACAGGGCGGCTCCTACAATGAGCAGTTCTTC
11	-	-	TRBJ2-3	TRBV20-1	CSCRPTDTQYF	TGCAGTTGTAGACCCACAGATACGCAGTATTTT
12	-	-	TRBJ2-5	TRBV5-1	CASSTGLPPQYF	TGCGCCAGCAGCACTGGACTACCTCCCCAGTACTTC
15	-	many	TRBJ1-1	TRBV15	CATSRAGAGRSGAFF	TGTGCCACCAGCAGGGCGGGGGCAGGGAGATCTGGAGCTTTCTTT
15	-	many	TRBJ2-6	TRBV2	CASRKEWTGANVLTF	TGTGCCAGCAGGAAAGAGTGGACTGGGGCCAACGTCCTGACTTTC
14	TRBD1	-	TRBJ2-1	TRBV10-3	CAISEGQGGNEQFF	TGTGCCATCAGTGAGGGACAGGGAGGCAATGAGCAGTTCTTC
11	TRBD1	many	TRBJ1-1	TRBV30	CAWTDRAEAFF	TGTGCCTGGACGGACAGGGCTGAAGCTTTCTTT
14	-	-	TRBJ1-6	TRBV4-3	CASSQDGYNSPLHF	TGCGCCAGCAGCCAGGATGGCTATAATTCACCCCTCCACTTT
15	TRBD1	-	TRBJ1-5	TRBV6-6	CAISDSDRGYQPQHF	TGTGCCATCAGTGACTCGGACAGGGGCTATCAGCCCCAGCATTTT